This is a list of T cell receptor beta chains from one sample in a study of T cells in localized non-small cell lung cancer. Clones were read by immunoSEQ multiplex PCR, and TCRdb kept only the in-frame ones, dropping some. The table lists approximately 20,000 clones, approximately 89% of them singletons. The sample was peripheral blood, taken before any cancer treatment. The receptors here all came from a man aged 35-69 years with stage I lung adenocarcinoma. CDR3s leave out the opening cysteine and the closing phenylalanine or tryptophan. A D gene is named only where the DNA matches it firmly.

cdr3_length	v_call	j_call	d_call	cdr3_aa
13	TRBV30	TRBJ1-2	.	AWSGSAIANYGYT
11	TRBV7-3	TRBJ1-1	.	ASSPPQDTEAF
12	TRBV6-5	TRBJ1-1	.	ASSYWGADAEAF
18	TRBV28	TRBJ2-1	TRBD1	ASSPYLRRTGAMSYNEQF
10	TRBV7-7	TRBJ2-3	.	ASSPQGDTQY
11	TRBV11-3	TRBJ1-1	TRBD1	ASSNTGAGEAF
13	TRBV4-1	TRBJ2-2	TRBD2	ASSLRLAGGGELF
14	TRBV21-1	TRBJ1-5	.	ASSKSRGRSNQPQH
13	TRBV5-6	TRBJ1-4	TRBD1	ASSLSGQGYEKLF
13	TRBV13	TRBJ2-6	.	ASSFGRSGANVLT
13	TRBV27	TRBJ1-5	.	ASSPVWGSNQPQH
13	TRBV5-1	TRBJ2-3	TRBD1	ASSLTGGGTDTQY
14	TRBV5-8	TRBJ1-2	.	ASSSIRARANYGYT
9	TRBV5-6	TRBJ2-1	.	ASSLGVEQF
13	TRBV7-9	TRBJ2-7	.	ASSFDGSVIYEQY
15	TRBV4-1	TRBJ2-3	TRBD2	ASSHIQAGGSTDTQY
15	TRBV5-1	TRBJ1-4	.	ASSLGEGLSPNEKLF
13	TRBV11-2	TRBJ2-7	TRBD2	ASSSRGEGRYEQY
15	TRBV6-1	TRBJ2-2	TRBD1	ASSGDMGQPNPGELF
13	TRBV7-9	TRBJ1-2	.	ASSAGRRGPGGYT
11	TRBV6-1	TRBJ1-1	.	ASSEAGQKKAF
12	TRBV7-3	TRBJ2-2	.	ASSLTGNTGELF